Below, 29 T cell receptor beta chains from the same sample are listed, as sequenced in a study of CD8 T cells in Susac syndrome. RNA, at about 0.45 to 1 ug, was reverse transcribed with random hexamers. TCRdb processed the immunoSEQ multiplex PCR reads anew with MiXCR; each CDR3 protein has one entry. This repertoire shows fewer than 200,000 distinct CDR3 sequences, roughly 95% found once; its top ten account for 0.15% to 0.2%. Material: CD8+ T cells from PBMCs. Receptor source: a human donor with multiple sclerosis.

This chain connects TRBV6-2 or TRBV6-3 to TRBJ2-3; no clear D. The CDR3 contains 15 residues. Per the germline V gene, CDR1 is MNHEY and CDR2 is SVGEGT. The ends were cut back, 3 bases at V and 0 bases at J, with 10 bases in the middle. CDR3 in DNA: TGTGCCAGCAGTTATTGGGCGGCTAGCACAGATACGCAGTATTTT. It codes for CASSYWAASTDTQYF.

The CDR3 DNA follows: TGTGCCAGCAGCTCGGGACAGGGGGCTGCAGATACGCAGTATTTT. Residues: CASSSGQGAADTQYF. The genes are TRBV27 and TRBJ2-3, with TRBD1 matching over 12 bases. CDR3 length equals 15 residues. Germline V CDR1 and CDR2: MNHEY, SMNVEV (reference sequence). V gave up 6 bases and J gave up 4 bases; unmatched junction bases: 5.

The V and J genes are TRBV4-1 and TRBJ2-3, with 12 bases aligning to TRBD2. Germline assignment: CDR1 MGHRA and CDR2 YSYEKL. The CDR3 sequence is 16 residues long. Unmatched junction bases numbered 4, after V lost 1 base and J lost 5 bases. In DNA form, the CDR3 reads TGCGCCAGCAGCCAAGCTAGCGGGAGGGCCGAAGATACGCAGTATTTT. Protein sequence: CASSQASGRAEDTQYF.

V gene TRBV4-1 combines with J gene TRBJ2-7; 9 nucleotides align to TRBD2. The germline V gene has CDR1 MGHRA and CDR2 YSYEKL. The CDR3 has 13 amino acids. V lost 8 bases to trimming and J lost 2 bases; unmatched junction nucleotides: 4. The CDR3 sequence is CASGLAGTYEQYF. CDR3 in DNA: TGCGCCAGCGGGCTAGCGGGGACCTACGAGCAGTACTTC.

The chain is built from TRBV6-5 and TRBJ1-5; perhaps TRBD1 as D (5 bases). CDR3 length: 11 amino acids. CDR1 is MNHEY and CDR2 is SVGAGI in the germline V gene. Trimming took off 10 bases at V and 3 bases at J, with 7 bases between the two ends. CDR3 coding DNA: TGTGCCACAGGGCTCAATCAGCCCCAGCATTTT. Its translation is CATGLNQPQHF.

The CDR3 DNA reads TGCGCCAGCAGCCAAAAGCCAATTCGGATGAGGCACGAGCAGTACTTC. Protein product: CASSQKPIRMRHEQYF. The V call is TRBV4-1, the J call TRBJ2-7; D unresolved. The CDR3 loop spans 16 amino acids. CDR1 and CDR2 from the germline V gene are MGHRA and YSYEKL. Trimming took off 2 bases at V and 5 bases at J, with 19 bases between the two ends.

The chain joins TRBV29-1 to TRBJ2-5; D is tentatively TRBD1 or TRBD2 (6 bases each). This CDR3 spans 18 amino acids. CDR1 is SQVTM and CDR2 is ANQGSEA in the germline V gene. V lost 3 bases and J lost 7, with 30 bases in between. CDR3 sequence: CSVDRLLLLVGGKRTQYF. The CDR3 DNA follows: TGCAGCGTTGATCGACTACTTCTTCTGGTGGGGGGCAAACGGACCCAGTACTTC.

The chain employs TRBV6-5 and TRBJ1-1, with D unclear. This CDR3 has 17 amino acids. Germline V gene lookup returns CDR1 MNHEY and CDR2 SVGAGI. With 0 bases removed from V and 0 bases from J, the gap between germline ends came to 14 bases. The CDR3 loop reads CASSYSQLKAMNTEAFF. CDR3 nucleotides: TGTGCCAGCAGTTACTCGCAACTAAAGGCTATGAACACTGAAGCTTTCTTT.

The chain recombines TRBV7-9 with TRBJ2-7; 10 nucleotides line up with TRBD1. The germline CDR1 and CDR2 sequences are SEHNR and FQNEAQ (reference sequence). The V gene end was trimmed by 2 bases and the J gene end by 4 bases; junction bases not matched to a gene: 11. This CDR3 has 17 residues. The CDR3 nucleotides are TGTGCCAGCAGCTTATTTGGTTTCGGGACAGGGGAATACGAGCAGTACTTC. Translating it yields CASSLFGFGTGEYEQYF.

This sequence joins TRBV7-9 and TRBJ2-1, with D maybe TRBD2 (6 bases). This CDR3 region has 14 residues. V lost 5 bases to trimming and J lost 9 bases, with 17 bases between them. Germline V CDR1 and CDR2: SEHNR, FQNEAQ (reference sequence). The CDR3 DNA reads TGTGCCAGCAGCATCTCGAGGGGAGGCGGTGAGCAGTTCTTC. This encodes CASSISRGGGEQFF.

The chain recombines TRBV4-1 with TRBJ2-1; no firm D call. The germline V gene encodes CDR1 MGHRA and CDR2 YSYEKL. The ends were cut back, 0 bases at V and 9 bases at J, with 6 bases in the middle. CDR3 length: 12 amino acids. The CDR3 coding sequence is TGCGCCAGCAGCCAAGAAGGGCCTGAGCAGTTCTTC. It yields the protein CASSQEGPEQFF.

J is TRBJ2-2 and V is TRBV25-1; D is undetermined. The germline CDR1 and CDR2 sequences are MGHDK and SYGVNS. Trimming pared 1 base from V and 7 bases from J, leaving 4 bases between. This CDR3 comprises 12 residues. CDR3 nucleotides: TGTGCCAGCAGTGAATGGAGCGGGGAGCTGTTTTTT. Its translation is CASSEWSGELFF.

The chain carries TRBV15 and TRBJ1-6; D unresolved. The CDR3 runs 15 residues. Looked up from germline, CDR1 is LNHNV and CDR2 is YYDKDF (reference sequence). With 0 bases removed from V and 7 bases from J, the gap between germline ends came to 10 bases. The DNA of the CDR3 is TGTGCCACCAGCAGAGATCGGGCAGAAAATTCACCCCTCCACTTT. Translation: CATSRDRAENSPLHF. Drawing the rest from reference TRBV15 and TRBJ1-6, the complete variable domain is DAMVIQNPRYQVTQFGKPVTLSCSQTLNHNVMYWYQQKSSQAPKLLFHYYDKDFNNEADTPDNFQSRRPNTSFCFLDIRSPGLGDTAMYLCATSRDRAENSPLHFGNGTRLTVT.

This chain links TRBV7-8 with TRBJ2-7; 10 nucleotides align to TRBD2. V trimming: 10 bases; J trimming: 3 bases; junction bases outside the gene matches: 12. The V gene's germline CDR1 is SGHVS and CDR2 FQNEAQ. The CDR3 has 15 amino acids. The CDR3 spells CATNNLAGGYYEQYF. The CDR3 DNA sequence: TGTGCCACAAACAATTTAGCGGGAGGCTACTACGAGCAGTACTTC.

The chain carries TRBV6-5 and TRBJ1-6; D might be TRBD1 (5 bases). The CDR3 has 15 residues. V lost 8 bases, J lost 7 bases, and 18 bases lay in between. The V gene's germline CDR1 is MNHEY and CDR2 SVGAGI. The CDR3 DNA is TGTGCCAGCCGGGAGCGAAGAGGGGTGAATTCACCCCTCCACTTT. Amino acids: CASRERRGVNSPLHF.

The CDR3 DNA follows: TGCAGCGTTGTCTCGCAAAACACCGGGGAGCTGTTTTTT. This gives the protein CSVVSQNTGELFF. The chain recombines TRBV29-1 with TRBJ2-2; D gene unclear. Germline assignment: CDR1 SQVTM and CDR2 ANQGSEA. V lost 4 bases to trimming and J lost 2 bases, with 8 bases between them. The CDR3 consists of 13 residues.

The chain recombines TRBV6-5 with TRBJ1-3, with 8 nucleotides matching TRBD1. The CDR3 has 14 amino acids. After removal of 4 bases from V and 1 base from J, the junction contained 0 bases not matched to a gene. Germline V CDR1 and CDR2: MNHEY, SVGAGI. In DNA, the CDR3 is TGTGCCAGCAGTTGGACAGGGTCTGGAAACACCATATATTTT. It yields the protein CASSWTGSGNTIYF.

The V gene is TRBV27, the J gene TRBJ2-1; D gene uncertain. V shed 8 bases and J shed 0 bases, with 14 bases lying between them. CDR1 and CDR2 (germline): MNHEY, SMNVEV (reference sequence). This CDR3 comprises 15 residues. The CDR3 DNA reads TGTGCCAGCCGGACGGGCGGAAGCTCCTACAATGAGCAGTTCTTC. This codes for CASRTGGSSYNEQFF.

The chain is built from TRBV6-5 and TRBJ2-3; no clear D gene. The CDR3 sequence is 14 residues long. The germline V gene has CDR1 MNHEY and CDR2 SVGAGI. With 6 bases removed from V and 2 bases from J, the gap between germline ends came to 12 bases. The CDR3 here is CASSANVLTDTQYF. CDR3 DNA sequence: TGTGCCAGCAGCGCGAACGTACTCACAGATACGCAGTATTTT.

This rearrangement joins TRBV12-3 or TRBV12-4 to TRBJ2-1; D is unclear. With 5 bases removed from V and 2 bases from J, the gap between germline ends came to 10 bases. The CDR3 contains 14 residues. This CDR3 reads CASSHTVPYNEQFF. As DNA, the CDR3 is TGTGCCAGCAGTCACACCGTCCCCTACAATGAGCAGTTCTTC.

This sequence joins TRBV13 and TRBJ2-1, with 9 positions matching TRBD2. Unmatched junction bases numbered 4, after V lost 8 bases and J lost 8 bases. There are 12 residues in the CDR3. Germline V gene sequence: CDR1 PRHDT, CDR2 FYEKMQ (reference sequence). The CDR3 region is CASVASGDEQFF. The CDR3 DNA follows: TGTGCCAGCGTTGCTAGCGGGGATGAGCAGTTCTTC.

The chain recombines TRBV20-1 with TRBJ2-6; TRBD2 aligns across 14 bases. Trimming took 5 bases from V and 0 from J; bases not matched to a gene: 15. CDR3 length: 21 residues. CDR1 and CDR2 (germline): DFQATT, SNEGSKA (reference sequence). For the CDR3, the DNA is TGCAGTGCTCCCGGGACTAGCGGGGGATTCGGAGGCAACTCTGGGGCCAACGTCCTGACTTTC. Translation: CSAPGTSGGFGGNSGANVLTF.

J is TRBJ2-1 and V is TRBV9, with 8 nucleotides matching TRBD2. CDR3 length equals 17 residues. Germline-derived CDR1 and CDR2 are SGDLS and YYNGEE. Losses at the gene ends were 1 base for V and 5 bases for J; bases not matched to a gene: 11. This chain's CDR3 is CASSVFGRAQLNNEQFF. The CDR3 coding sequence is TGTGCCAGCAGCGTATTCGGGAGGGCACAACTTAACAATGAGCAGTTCTTC.

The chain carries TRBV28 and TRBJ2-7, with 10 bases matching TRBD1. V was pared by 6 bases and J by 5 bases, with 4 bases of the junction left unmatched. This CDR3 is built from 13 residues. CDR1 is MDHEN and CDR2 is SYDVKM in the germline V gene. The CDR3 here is CASSLTGGDEQYF. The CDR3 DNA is TGTGCCAGCAGCCTGACAGGGGGCGACGAGCAGTACTTC.

CDR3 residues: CASSLVSSSYEQYF. CDR3 nucleotide sequence: TGCGCCAGCAGCTTGGTATCCTCTTCCTACGAGCAGTACTTC. This rearrangement joins TRBV5-1 to TRBJ2-7; D is unresolved. CDR3 length: 14 residues. Trimming removed 0 bases from V and 1 base from J, with 8 bases in between. Germline lookup yields CDR1 SGHRS and CDR2 YFSETQ.

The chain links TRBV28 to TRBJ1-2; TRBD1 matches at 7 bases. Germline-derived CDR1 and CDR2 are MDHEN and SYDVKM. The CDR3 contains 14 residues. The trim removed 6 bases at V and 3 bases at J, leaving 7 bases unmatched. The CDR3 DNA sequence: TGTGCCAGCAGGTACACAGGGGCGGACTATGGCTACACCTTC. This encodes CASRYTGADYGYTF.

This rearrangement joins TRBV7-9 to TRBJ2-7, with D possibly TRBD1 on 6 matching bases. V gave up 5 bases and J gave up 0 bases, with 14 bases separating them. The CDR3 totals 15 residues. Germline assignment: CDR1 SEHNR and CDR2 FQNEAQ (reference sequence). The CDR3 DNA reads TGTGCCAGCAGCGGAGTAGGGGGTGACTCCTACGAGCAGTACTTC. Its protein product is CASSGVGGDSYEQYF.

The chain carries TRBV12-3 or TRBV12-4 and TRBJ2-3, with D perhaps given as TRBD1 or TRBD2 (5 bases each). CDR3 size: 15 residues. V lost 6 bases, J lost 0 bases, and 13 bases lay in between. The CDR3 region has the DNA TGTGCCAGCAGGGGGACGGGAAAAAGCACAGATACGCAGTATTTT. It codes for CASRGTGKSTDTQYF.

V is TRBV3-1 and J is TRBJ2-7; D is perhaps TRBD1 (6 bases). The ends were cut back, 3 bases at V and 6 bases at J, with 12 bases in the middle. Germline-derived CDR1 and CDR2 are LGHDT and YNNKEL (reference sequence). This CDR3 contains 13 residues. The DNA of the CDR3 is TGTGCCAGCAGCCAGGCAAACAGGGCCGAGCAGTACTTC. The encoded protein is CASSQANRAEQYF.